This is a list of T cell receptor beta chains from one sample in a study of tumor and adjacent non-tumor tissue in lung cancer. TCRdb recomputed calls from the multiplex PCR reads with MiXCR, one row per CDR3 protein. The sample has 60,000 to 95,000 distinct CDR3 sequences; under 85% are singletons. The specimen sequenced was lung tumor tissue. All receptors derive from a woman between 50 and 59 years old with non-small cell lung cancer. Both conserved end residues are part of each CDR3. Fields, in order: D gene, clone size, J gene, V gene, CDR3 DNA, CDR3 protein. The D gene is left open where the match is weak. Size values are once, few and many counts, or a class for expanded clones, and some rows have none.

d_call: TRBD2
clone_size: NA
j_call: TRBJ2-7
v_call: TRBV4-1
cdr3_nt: TGCGCCAGCAGCTATGATGCTGGCGGGAGTTTCGAGCAGTACTTC
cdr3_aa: CASSYDAGGSFEQYF

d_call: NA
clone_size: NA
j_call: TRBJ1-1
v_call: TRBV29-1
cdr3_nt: TGCAGTGTTGTAATGCGGCATAGGACCCTGAACACTGAAGCTTTCTTT
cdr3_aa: CSVVMRHRTLNTEAFF

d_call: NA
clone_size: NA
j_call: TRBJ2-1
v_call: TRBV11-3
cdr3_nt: TGTGCCAGCGGTATGGGGAATGAGAAGTTCTTC
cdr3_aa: CASGMGNEKFF

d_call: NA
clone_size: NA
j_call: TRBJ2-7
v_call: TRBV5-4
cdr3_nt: TGTGTCAGCAGCAGGGACATCTACGAGCAGTACTTC
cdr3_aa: CVSSRDIYEQYF

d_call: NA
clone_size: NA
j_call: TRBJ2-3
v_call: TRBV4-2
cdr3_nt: TGTACCAGCAGCCAAGAAGGGCCCGATACGCAGTATTTT
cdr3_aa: CTSSQEGPDTQYF

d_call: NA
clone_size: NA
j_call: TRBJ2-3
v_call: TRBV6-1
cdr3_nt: TGTGCCAGCATCCGGTTGTGGAGGACAGATACGCAGTATTTT
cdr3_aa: CASIRLWRTDTQYF

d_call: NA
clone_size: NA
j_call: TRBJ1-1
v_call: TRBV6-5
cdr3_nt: TGCGCCAGCAGTTACGGCAGGAGGAACACTGAAGCTTTCTTT
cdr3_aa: CASSYGRRNTEAFF

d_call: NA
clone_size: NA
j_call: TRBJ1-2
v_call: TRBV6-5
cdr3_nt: TGTGCCATCCGACGGCATGTTGACTATGGCTACACCTTC
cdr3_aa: CAIRRHVDYGYTF

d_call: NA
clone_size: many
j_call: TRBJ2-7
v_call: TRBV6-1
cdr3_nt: TGTGCCAGCAGAGAAAATCCCCGTGCCCACCCCTACGAGCAGTACTTC
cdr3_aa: CASRENPRAHPYEQYF

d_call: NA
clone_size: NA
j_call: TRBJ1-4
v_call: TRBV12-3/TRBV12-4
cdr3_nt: TGTGCCAGCTACCCCCACAAAACATGGGGACGAGAAAAACTGTTTTTT
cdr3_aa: CASYPHKTWGREKLFF

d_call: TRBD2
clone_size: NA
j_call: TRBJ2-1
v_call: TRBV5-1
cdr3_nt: TGCGCCAGCAGCTTGGTCTTTGCGGGAGCCAACAATGAGCAGTTCTTC
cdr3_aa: CASSLVFAGANNEQFF

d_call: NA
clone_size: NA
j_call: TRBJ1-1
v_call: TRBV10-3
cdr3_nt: TGTGTCATCAGTGAGCAAGGACTGACCAACACTGGAGCTTTCTTT
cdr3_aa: CVISEQGLTNTGAFF

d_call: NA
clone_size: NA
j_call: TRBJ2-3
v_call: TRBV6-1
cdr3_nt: TGTGCCAGCAGTGAGACCATAGCGGAAGGGGGCGATACGCAGTATTTT
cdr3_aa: CASSETIAEGGDTQYF

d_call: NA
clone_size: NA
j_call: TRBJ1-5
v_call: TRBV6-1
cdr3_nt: TGTGCCAGCAGCGACTATGACTTTGGCGGCGATCAGCCCCAGCACTTT
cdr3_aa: CASSDYDFGGDQPQHF

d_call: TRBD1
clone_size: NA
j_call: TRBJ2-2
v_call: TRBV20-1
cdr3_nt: TGCAGTGGCAGACGGGACAGCCCCGGGGAGCTGTTTTTT
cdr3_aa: CSGRRDSPGELFF

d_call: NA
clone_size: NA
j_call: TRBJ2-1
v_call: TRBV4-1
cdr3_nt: TGCGCCAGCAGCCAAACTATCAGTAGCGTCAATGAGCAGTTCTTC
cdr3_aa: CASSQTISSVNEQFF

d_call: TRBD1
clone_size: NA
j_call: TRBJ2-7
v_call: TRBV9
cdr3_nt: TGTGCCAGCAGCCCCGGGACAGGAGCAACCTACGAGCAGTACTTC
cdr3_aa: CASSPGTGATYEQYF

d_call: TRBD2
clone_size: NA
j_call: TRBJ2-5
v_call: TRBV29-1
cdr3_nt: TGCAGCATTGCTAAAGGGACTAGCTGGGGGGGGTCCCAGTACTTC
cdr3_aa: CSIAKGTSWGGSQYF

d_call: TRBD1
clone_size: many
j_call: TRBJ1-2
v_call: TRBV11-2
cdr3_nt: TGTGCCAGCAGCTTAGTGGGGACAGCCTACGGCTACACCTTC
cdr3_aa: CASSLVGTAYGYTF

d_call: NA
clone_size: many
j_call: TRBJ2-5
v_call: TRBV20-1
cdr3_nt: TGCAGTCCGGACAGCAAAGAGACCCAGTACTTC
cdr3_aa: CSPDSKETQYF

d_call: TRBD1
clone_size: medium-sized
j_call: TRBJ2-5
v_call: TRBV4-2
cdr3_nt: TGTGCCAGCAGCCAAAGGAGGACAGGGCACGAGACCCAGTACTTC
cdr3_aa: CASSQRRTGHETQYF

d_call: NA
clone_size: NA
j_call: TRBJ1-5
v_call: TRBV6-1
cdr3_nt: TGTACCAGCAGTCCAGACTGGAATCAGACCCAGCATTTT
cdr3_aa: CTSSPDWNQTQHF

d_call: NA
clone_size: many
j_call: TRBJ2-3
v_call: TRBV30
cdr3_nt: TGTGCCTGGAGCCCCGTCGTCTATTCTCTGCCAGATACGCAGTATTTT
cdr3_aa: CAWSPVVYSLPDTQYF

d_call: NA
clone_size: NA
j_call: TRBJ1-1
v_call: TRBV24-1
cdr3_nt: TGTACCACCAGTGGGAGGGGTGAAGCTTTATTT
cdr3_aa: CTTSGRGEALF

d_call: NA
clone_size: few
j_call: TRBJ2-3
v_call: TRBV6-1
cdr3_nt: TGTGCCGGCAGTGGAGAAACGGGTGAATTAGATACGCAGTATTTT
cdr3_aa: CAGSGETGELDTQYF

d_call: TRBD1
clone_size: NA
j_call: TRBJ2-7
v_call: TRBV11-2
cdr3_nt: TGTGCCAGCAACACCGGGACAGGACGCACCTACGAGCAATACTTC
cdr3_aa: CASNTGTGRTYEQYF

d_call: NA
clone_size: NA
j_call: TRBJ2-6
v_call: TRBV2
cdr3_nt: TGTGCCAGCACCTGGGACGGCTTCTCTGGGGCCAACGTCCTGACTTTC
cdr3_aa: CASTWDGFSGANVLTF

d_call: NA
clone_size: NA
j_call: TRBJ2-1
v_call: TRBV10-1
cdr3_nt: TGCGCCAACCAAGTACGGGGGACCGGGCAGAATGAGCAGCTCTTC
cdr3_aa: CANQVRGTGQNEQLF

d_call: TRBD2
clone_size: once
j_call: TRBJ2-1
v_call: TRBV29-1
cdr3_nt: TGCAGCGCCGAGGGTGGGGTAGCGGGATCCAATGAGCAGTTCTTC
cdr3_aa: CSAEGGVAGSNEQFF

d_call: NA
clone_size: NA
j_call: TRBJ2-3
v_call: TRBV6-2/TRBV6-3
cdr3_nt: TGTGCTCGCAGTTCCCCCCGCCTCGGGGATACGCAGTATTTT
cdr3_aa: CARSSPRLGDTQYF

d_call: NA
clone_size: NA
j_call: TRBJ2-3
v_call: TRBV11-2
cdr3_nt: TGTGCCAGCAGCTTAGAACCGGGAGATACGCAGTATTTT
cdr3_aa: CASSLEPGDTQYF

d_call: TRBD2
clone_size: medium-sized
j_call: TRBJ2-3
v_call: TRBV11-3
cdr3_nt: TGTGCCAGCAGCTTAGGGGGGGGAGGCACAGATACGCAGTATTTT
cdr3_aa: CASSLGGGGTDTQYF

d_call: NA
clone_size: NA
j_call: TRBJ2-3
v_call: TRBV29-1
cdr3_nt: TGCAGCATTGAAGACACAGATGCGCAGTATTTT
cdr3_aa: CSIEDTDAQYF

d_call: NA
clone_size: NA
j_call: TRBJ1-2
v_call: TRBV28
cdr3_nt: TGTGCCAGCAGCACTGTGTTGCTCGGGGGAAAAGACTATGGCTACACCTTC
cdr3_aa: CASSTVLLGGKDYGYTF

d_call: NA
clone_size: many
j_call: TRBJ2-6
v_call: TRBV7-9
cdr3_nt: TGTGCCAGCAGCGTCACCGGGACCGAAAACTCTGGGGCCAACGTCCTGACTTTC
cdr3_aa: CASSVTGTENSGANVLTF

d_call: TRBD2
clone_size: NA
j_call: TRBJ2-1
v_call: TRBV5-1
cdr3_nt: TGCGCCAGCAGCGTCATGACTAGCGGGGATTATAATGAGCAGTTCTTC
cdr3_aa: CASSVMTSGDYNEQFF

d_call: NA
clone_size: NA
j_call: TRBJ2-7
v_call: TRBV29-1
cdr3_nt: TGCAGCGTTTTCAGGGAGCCCACCTACGAGCAGTACTTC
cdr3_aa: CSVFREPTYEQYF

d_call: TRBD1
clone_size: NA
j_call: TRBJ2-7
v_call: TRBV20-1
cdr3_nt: TGCAGTGCTAGGAAGGGACAGGAGGCCTACGAGCAGTATTTC
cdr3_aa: CSARKGQEAYEQYF

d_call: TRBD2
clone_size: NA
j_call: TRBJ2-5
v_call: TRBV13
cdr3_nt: TGTGCCGGCAGCTCCTCCAGGGAGGGTAAAGAGACCCAGTACTTC
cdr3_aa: CAGSSSREGKETQYF

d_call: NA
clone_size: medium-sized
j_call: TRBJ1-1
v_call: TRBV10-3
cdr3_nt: TGTGCCATCAGTGAGTCGTCCAGGGAGAACACTGAAGCTTTCTTT
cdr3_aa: CAISESSRENTEAFF

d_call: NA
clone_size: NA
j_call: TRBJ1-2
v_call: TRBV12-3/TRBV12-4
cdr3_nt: TGTGCCAGCAGTTTTCACGGAGGAGATAACTATGGCTGCACCTTC
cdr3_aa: CASSFHGGDNYGCTF

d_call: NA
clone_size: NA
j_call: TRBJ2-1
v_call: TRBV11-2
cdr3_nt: TGTGGCAGCAACTTGGAGGGATACGGCGAACAGTTCTTC
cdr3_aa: CGSNLEGYGEQFF

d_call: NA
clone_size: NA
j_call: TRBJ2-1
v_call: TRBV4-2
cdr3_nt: TGTGCCAGCATGCCAAATATGGTTGAGCAGTTCTTC
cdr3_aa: CASMPNMVEQFF

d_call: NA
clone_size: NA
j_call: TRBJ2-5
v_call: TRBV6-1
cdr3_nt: TGTACCAGCAACCGACAGTGGTGGGGCCAAGAAACCCAGTACTTC
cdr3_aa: CTSNRQWWGQETQYF

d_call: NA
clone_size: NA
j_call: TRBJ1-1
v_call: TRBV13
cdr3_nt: TGTGCCAGCAGCGCAAGGGAGGTTGTAGCTTTCTTT
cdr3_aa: CASSAREVVAFF

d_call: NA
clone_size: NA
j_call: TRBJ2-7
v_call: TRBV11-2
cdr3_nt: TGTGCCAGTAGCTTAACGTTGGGGGGCTCCTACGAGCAGTACTTC
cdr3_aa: CASSLTLGGSYEQYF

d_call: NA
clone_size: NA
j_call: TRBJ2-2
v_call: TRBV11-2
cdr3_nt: TGTGCCAGCAGTGAATTCCAGGGGGGGAACACTGGTGAGCTGTTTTTT
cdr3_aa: CASSEFQGGNTGELFF

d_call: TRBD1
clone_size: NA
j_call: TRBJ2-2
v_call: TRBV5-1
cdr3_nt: TGCGCCAGCAAGAGAGGACAGGTACCCGGGGAGCTGTTTTTT
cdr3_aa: CASKRGQVPGELFF

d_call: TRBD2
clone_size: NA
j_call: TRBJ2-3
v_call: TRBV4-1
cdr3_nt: TGCGCCAGCCGCCAGAGGGCGGGAGCTGATACGGAGTATTTT
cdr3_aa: CASRQRAGADTEYF

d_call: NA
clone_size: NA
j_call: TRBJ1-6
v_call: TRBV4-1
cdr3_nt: TGCGCCTGCAGCCAAGGACTTAGGGATTCACTCCTCCACTTT
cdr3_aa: CACSQGLRDSLLHF

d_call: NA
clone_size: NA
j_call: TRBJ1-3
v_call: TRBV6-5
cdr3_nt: TGTGCCAACTGTTACGTTCCTGTCTCTGGAAACACCATATATTTT
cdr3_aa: CANCYVPVSGNTIYF

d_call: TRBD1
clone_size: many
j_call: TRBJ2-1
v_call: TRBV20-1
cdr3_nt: TGCAGTGCTAGGGGACAGGGGCAAAGCTCCTACAATGAGCAGTTCTTC
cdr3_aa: CSARGQGQSSYNEQFF

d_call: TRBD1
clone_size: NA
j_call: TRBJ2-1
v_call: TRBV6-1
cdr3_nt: TGTACCAGCAGTGACGTAGACAGGGGTAGTAATGAGCAGTTTTTC
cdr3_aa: CTSSDVDRGSNEQFF

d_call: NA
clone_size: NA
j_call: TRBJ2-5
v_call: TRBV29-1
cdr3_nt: TGCTGCGTGGAAGGAGGTGGAGTGCCCCGAGAAGAGACCCAGTACTTC
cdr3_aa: CCVEGGGVPREETQYF

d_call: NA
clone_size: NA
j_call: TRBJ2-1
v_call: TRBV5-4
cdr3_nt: TGTGCCAACAGCTCCCTGATTAGCTCCTACAACGAGCAGTTCTTC
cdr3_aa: CANSSLISSYNEQFF

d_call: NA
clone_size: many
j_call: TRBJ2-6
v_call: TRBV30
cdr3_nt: TGTGCCTGGAGTAACGGCTCTGGGGCCAACGTCCTGACTTTC
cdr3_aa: CAWSNGSGANVLTF